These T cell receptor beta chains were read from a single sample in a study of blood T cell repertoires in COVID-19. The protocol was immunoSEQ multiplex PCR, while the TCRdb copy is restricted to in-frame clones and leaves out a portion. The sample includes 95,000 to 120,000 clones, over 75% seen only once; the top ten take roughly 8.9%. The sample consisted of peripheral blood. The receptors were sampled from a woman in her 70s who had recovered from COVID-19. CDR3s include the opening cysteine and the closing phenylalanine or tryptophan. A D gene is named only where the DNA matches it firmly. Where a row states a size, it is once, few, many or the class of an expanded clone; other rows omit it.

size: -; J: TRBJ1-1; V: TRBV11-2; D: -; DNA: TGTGCCAGCAGCTTACATCGGGGGGCAACTGAAGCTTTCTTT; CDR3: CASSLHRGATEAFF
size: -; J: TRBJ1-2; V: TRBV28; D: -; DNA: TGTGCCAGCAGTTTTATGGCAGGGCTGAACTATGGCTACACCTTC; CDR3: CASSFMAGLNYGYTF
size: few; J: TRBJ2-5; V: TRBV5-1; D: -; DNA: TGCGCCAGCAGCTTGGTGTCGTTCCAAGAGACCCAGTACTTC; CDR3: CASSLVSFQETQYF
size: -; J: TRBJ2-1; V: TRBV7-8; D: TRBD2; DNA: TGTGCCAGCAGCCGGCAGGGGACTAGCGGTCTTGAGCAGTTCTTC; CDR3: CASSRQGTSGLEQFF
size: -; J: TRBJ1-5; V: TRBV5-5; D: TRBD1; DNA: TGTGCCAGCAGCTTGGGCGGGTCAGGGGGCGGTGGCAATCAGCCCCAGCATTTT; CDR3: CASSLGGSGGGGNQPQHF
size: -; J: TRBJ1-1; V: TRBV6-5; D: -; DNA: TGTGCCAGCGGAGGGGCGCAAAACACTGAAGCTTTCTTT; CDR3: CASGGAQNTEAFF
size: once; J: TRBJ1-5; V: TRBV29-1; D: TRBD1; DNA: TGCAGCGTTGGGGACAGGCACCAGCCCCAGCATTTT; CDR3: CSVGDRHQPQHF
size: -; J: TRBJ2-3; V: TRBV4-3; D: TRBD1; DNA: TGCGCCAGCAGCCAGGGTTCCGGGACAGTTAGCACAGATACGCAGTATTTT; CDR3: CASSQGSGTVSTDTQYF
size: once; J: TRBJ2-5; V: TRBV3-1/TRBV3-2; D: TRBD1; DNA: TGTGCCAGCAGCATCACAGGGGCAGGCCAAGAGACCCAGTACTTC; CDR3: CASSITGAGQETQYF
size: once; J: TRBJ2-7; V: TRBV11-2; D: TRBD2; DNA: TGTGCCAGCAGCTCAACTAGCGGGGGGGCCAGGGAGCAGTACTTC; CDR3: CASSSTSGGAREQYF
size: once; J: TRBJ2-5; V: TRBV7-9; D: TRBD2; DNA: TGTGCCAGCACCCCGGCGGGAGGGCTCCAAGAGACCCAGTACTTC; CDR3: CASTPAGGLQETQYF
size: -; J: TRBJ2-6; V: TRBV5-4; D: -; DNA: TGTGCCAGCAGCCCTCAGTACTCTGGGGCCAACGTCCTGACTTTC; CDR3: CASSPQYSGANVLTF
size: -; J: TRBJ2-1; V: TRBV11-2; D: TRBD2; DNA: TGTGCCAGCAGCTTAGCCGGGACTAGCGGGTATGAGCAGTTCTTC; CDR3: CASSLAGTSGYEQFF
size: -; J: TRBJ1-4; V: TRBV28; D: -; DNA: TGTGCCAGCTGGAAGTCGGGATATGAAAAACTGTTTTTT; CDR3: CASWKSGYEKLFF
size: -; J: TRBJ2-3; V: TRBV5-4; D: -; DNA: TGTGCCAGCAGCCTGGGGGCAGGGACTAGCACAGATACGCAGTATTTT; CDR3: CASSLGAGTSTDTQYF
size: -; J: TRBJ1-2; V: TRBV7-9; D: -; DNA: TGTGCCAGCAGCTTAGATTCCGGGGTCTATGGCTACACCTTC; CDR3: CASSLDSGVYGYTF
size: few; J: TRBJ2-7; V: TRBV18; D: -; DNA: TGTGCCAGCTCTAAGACAGGAAACTCCTACGAGCAGTACTTC; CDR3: CASSKTGNSYEQYF
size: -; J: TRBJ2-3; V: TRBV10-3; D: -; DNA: TGTGCCACCCGTGTAGCGCCTAGCACAGATACGCAGTATTTT; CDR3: CATRVAPSTDTQYF
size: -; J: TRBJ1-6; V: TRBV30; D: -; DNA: TGTGCCTGGAGGGACAGCTCCTATAATTCACCCCTCCACTTT; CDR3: CAWRDSSYNSPLHF
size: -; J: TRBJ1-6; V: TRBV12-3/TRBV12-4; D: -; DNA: TGTGCCAGCAGTGCCGACCAGGGACCCCTCCACTTT; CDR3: CASSADQGPLHF
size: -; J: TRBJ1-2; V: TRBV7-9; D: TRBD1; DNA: TGTGCCAGCAGCCCCGGACAGGAAGGGGGCTACACCTTC; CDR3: CASSPGQEGGYTF
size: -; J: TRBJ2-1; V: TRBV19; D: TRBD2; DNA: TGTGCCAGTAGTATTTTGGGTAGCGGGAGGCCCTACAATGAGCAGTTCTTC; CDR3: CASSILGSGRPYNEQFF
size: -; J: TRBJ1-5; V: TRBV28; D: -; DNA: TGTGCCAGCAGTCCCAGGCCCAATCAGCCCCAGCATTTT; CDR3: CASSPRPNQPQHF
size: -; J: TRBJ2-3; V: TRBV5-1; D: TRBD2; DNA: TGCGCCTCCCGAGGCAGCGGGGGCCGCACAGATACGCAGTATTTT; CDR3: CASRGSGGRTDTQYF
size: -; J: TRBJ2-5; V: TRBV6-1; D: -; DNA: TGTGCCAGCAGTGAAGCGAAGAGGACCCAGTACTTC; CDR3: CASSEAKRTQYF
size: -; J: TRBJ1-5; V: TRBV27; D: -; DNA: TGTGCCAGCAGTTTAGAGGGATCCAGACAGCCCCAGCATTTT; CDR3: CASSLEGSRQPQHF
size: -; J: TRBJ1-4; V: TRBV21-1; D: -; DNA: TGTGCCAGCAGCAAAGGTCCAGGATCTAATGAAAAACTGTTTTTT; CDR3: CASSKGPGSNEKLFF
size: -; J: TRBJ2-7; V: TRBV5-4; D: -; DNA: TGTGCCTTCGGGATGGCGGGCTCCTACGAGCAGTACTTC; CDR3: CAFGMAGSYEQYF